This is a list of T cell receptor beta chains from one sample in a study of Ad26.COV2.S vaccination and SARS-CoV-2 variants. Clones were sequenced by immunoSEQ multiplex PCR, and TCRdb holds only the in-frame ones, with some missing. The sample lists hundreds of thousands of clones; 80% to 90% were seen once. This specimen consisted of peripheral blood, obtained in a trial of Ad26.COV2.S vaccine versus placebo. The receptors were sampled from a person aged 18-65 years who received the Ad26.COV2.S COVID-19 vaccine or a placebo. The CDR3 runs from the conserved cysteine through the conserved F or W.

v_call: TRBV3-1/TRBV3-2
j_call: TRBJ2-3
cdr3_aa: CASSLAGGGTDTQYF

v_call: TRBV6-5
j_call: TRBJ1-6
cdr3_aa: CASSYSEGRALHF

v_call: TRBV10-3
j_call: TRBJ1-2
cdr3_aa: CAISGTGLVNYGYTF

v_call: TRBV4-3
j_call: TRBJ1-1
cdr3_aa: CASSQGRNTEAFF

v_call: TRBV19
j_call: TRBJ2-7
cdr3_aa: CASSPQRGSYEQYF

v_call: TRBV30
j_call: TRBJ2-7
cdr3_aa: CAWSVAGQEQYF

v_call: TRBV27
j_call: TRBJ2-7
cdr3_aa: CASSKLGGGYEQYF

v_call: TRBV9
j_call: TRBJ2-7
cdr3_aa: CASSASLSADKYF

v_call: TRBV6-2/TRBV6-3
j_call: TRBJ2-2
cdr3_aa: CASSFTGANTGELFF

v_call: TRBV6-1
j_call: TRBJ2-7
cdr3_aa: CASSELGAYEQYF

v_call: TRBV6-6
j_call: TRBJ1-2
cdr3_aa: CASSYSVGGDYGYTF

v_call: TRBV15
j_call: TRBJ2-1
cdr3_aa: CATSRDQLAGRNEQFF

v_call: TRBV10-2
j_call: TRBJ2-5
cdr3_aa: CASRRGLAGAQETQYF

v_call: TRBV6-6
j_call: TRBJ1-1
cdr3_aa: CASSYGSLGNTEAFF

v_call: TRBV21-1
j_call: TRBJ2-3
cdr3_aa: CARGQGRPDTQYF

v_call: TRBV11-2
j_call: TRBJ2-3
cdr3_aa: CASSSTSGGSTDTQYF

v_call: TRBV7-9
j_call: TRBJ2-5
cdr3_aa: CASSLEGSQYF

v_call: TRBV7-2
j_call: TRBJ1-2
cdr3_aa: CASSLGGQGSGYTF

v_call: TRBV9
j_call: TRBJ1-6
cdr3_aa: CASSGQLYNSPLHF

v_call: TRBV13
j_call: TRBJ2-7
cdr3_aa: CASSLGSPYEQYF

v_call: TRBV11-2
j_call: TRBJ2-7
cdr3_aa: CASSLGGISRAYEQYF

v_call: TRBV5-1
j_call: TRBJ1-1
cdr3_aa: CASGVPTGEAFF

v_call: TRBV7-2
j_call: TRBJ2-1
cdr3_aa: CASSLGRAGTIYNEQFF

v_call: TRBV11-3
j_call: TRBJ2-1
cdr3_aa: CASSTVGTGDEQFF

v_call: TRBV25-1
j_call: TRBJ1-5
cdr3_aa: CASSDPRESNQPQHF

v_call: TRBV10-3
j_call: TRBJ1-1
cdr3_aa: CAISEDGSNTEAFF

v_call: TRBV5-1
j_call: TRBJ2-1
cdr3_aa: CASSSQPVYNEQFF

v_call: TRBV5-1
j_call: TRBJ2-2
cdr3_aa: CASSLAGELFF

v_call: TRBV11-2
j_call: TRBJ2-7
cdr3_aa: CASSLAPPTYEQYF

v_call: TRBV30
j_call: TRBJ1-5
cdr3_aa: CAWREVGRNQPQHF

v_call: TRBV5-6
j_call: TRBJ2-7
cdr3_aa: CASSRDRGQEQYF

v_call: TRBV5-1
j_call: TRBJ1-1
cdr3_aa: CASSWIPGQGNGAPNTEAFF

v_call: TRBV3-1/TRBV3-2
j_call: TRBJ2-1
cdr3_aa: CASSQGQVTVEQFF

v_call: TRBV15
j_call: TRBJ1-1
cdr3_aa: CATSRDLGRGGTEAFF

v_call: TRBV30
j_call: TRBJ2-5
cdr3_aa: CAWSGLAGRVTQYF